One sample yielded the 30 T cell receptor beta chains listed below, sequenced in a study of cytomegalovirus exposure and HLA in healthy donors. The PCR had 60 Vbeta and 13 Jbeta primers. The data were produced by immunoSEQ multiplex PCR, yet TCRdb's version contains in-frame clones alone and is incomplete. Among some 82,000 clones listed, approximately 84% were seen once. The sample consisted of PBMCs. The source is a woman in her 50s in good health and CMV-seronegative.

In this sample, this clone turned up a few times. The chain employs TRBV28 and TRBJ2-2, with 7 bases identical to TRBD2. The CDR3 loop spans 20 amino acids. Germline CDR1 is MDHEN and CDR2 is SYDVKM. V shed 5 bases and J 1 base; nucleotides not matched to a gene: 19. The CDR3, as DNA: TGTGCCAGCAGTCTTCTGTACCTTGTCGGGGCTAGCGGGAACACCGGGGAGCTGTTTTTT. Its protein product is CASSLLYLVGASGNTGELFF.

V usage is TRBV5-1 and J usage is TRBJ2-7; D is perhaps TRBD1 (8 bases). V lost 4 bases, J lost 2 bases, and 16 bases lay in between. Germline values: CDR1 SGHRS, CDR2 YFSETQ. The CDR3 runs to 15 residues. The CDR3 loop reads CASSPLTGGAYEQYF. The CDR3 DNA sequence: TGCGCCAGCAGCCCACTAACAGGGGGGGCCTACGAGCAGTACTTC.

The table lists this clone with a count of one. The chain couples TRBV5-6 to TRBJ1-5, with D possibly TRBD1 on 5 matching bases. The CDR3 contains 16 residues. Germline CDR1 is SGHDT and CDR2 is YYEEEE. Trimming cost V 3 bases and J 0 bases, with 13 bases left between them. The CDR3 sequence: CASSSGGSFSNQPQHF. Here the CDR3 DNA reads TGTGCCAGCAGCTCTGGGGGGTCTTTTAGCAATCAGCCCCAGCATTTT.

The chain links TRBV28 to TRBJ1-1; 7 bases fit TRBD1. With 5 bases clipped from V and 8 bases from J, the junction kept 17 bases outside the gene matches. CDR1 MDHEN and CDR2 SYDVKM come from the germline V gene. This CDR3 spans 16 amino acids. DNA of the CDR3: TGTGCCAGCAGTCCCCCGACAGGGACGGACCCAGGAGAAGCTTTCTTT. Translating gives CASSPPTGTDPGEAFF.

The V and J genes are TRBV15 and TRBJ2-1; TRBD2 is a possible D gene (6 bases). Trimming removed 3 bases at V and 2 bases at J, with 17 bases between. The CDR3 length is 17 residues. Germline values: CDR1 LNHNV, CDR2 YYDKDF (reference sequence). The CDR3, as DNA: TGTGCCACCAGCAGGAGGGGTCTAGCGCGGACCTACAATGAGCAGTTCTTC. Residues: CATSRRGLARTYNEQFF.

The chain links TRBV19 to TRBJ1-6; D unclear. The V gene's germline CDR1 is LNHDA and CDR2 SQIVND (reference sequence). The CDR3 is 14 residues long. The V end lost 2 bases, the J end lost 9 bases, and 11 bases lay between the germline ends. Written as DNA, the CDR3 is TGTGCCAGTAGTATATCCGCGGGGAGTTCACCCCTCCACTTT. This sequence encodes CASSISAGSSPLHF. Looking up the rest from reference TRBV19 and TRBJ1-6 gives the full variable domain: DGGITQSPKYLFRKEGQNVTLSCEQNLNHDAMYWYRQDPGQGLRLIYYSQIVNDFQKGDIAEGYSVSREKKESFPLTVTSAQKNPTAFYLCASSISAGSSPLHFGNGTRLTVT.

The V and J genes are TRBV28 and TRBJ2-7, with TRBD1 matching over 8 bases. This CDR3 is 14 amino acids long. Germline lookup yields CDR1 MDHEN and CDR2 SYDVKM. Trimming removed 5 bases from V and 2 bases from J; junction bases left unmatched: 5. The CDR3 sequence is CASSPDRVPYEQYF. CDR3 DNA: TGTGCCAGCAGTCCGGACAGGGTACCCTACGAGCAGTACTTC. Complete variable domain (other parts from reference TRBV28 and TRBJ2-7): DVKVTQSSRYLVKRTGEKVFLECVQDMDHENMFWYRQDPGLGLRLIYFSYDVKMKEKGDIPEGYSVSREKKERFSLILESASTNQTSMYLCASSPDRVPYEQYFGPGTRLTVT.

This rearrangement joins TRBV2 to TRBJ1-3; 8 bases are a match to TRBD1. CDR1 is SNHLY, CDR2 FYNNEI, per germline. CDR3 length: 16 amino acids. The ends lost 7 bases at V and 1 base at J; junction bases unmatched: 9. DNA of the CDR3: TGTGCCAGCAACTTTGGACAGGGTGGATCTGGAAACACCATATATTTT. Translation gives CASNFGQGGSGNTIYF.

The chain links TRBV7-9 to TRBJ1-1, with TRBD1 identical over 9 bases. The CDR3 contains 13 residues. V trimming: 3 bases; J trimming: 10 bases; junction bases outside the gene matches: 6. Germline CDR1 SEHNR, CDR2 FQNEAQ (reference sequence). This CDR3 is CASSLMTGGGAFF. For the CDR3, the DNA is TGTGCCAGCAGCTTGATGACAGGGGGGGGAGCTTTCTTT.

The chain joins TRBV7-9 to TRBJ2-3; 8 nucleotides line up with TRBD1. From germline, CDR1 is SEHNR and CDR2 FQNEAQ (reference sequence). The V segment lost 4 bases and the J segment 4 bases; nucleotides outside the gene matches: 19. The CDR3 totals 19 residues. The CDR3 reads CASSSRITPGQGVSDTQYF. The CDR3 coding sequence is TGTGCCAGCAGCTCTAGAATTACCCCAGGACAGGGAGTTTCAGATACGCAGTATTTT.

V and J are TRBV14 and TRBJ2-2; the D is unclear. CDR3 length: 13 residues. Germline V lookup: CDR1 SGHDN, CDR2 FVKESK. V gave up 3 bases and J gave up 1 base, with 3 bases separating them. The chain's CDR3 is CASSQRNTGELFF. As DNA, the CDR3 is TGTGCCAGCAGCCAGAGGAACACCGGGGAGCTGTTTTTT.

The chain employs TRBV28 and TRBJ1-5; no clear D gene. The germline gives CDR1 MDHEN, CDR2 SYDVKM. V lost 5 bases, J lost 10 bases, and 12 bases lay in between. The CDR3 spans 12 residues. The chain's CDR3 is CASSAGREPQHF. CDR3 nucleotides: TGTGCCAGCAGTGCGGGTCGCGAACCCCAGCATTTT.

The V gene is TRBV4-2, the J gene TRBJ2-2, with D uncertain. The CDR3 consists of 13 residues. Per germline, CDR1 LGHNA and CDR2 YNFKEQ. V was trimmed by 2 bases and J by 5 bases, leaving 6 bases between them. The CDR3 region is CASSQTSTGELFF. DNA for the CDR3: TGTGCCAGCAGCCAAACTTCGACCGGGGAGCTGTTTTTT.

A few counts support this clone. The chain has TRBV6-4 and TRBJ2-3, with D possibly matching TRBD2 (5 bases). Trimming pared 3 bases from V and 2 bases from J, leaving 9 bases between. This CDR3 is 14 amino acids long. CDR1 and CDR2 (germline): MRHNA, SNTAGT. DNA of the CDR3: TGTGCCAGCAGTGAAGACGGGGACACAGATACGCAGTATTTT. Amino acids: CASSEDGDTDTQYF.

J is TRBJ2-2 and V is TRBV28; 10 positions agree with TRBD1. The CDR3 consists of 16 residues. Germline trimming cut 4 bases from V and 3 bases from J; bases unmatched to any gene: 5. The germline CDR1 and CDR2 sequences are MDHEN and SYDVKM. CDR3: CASSYGTGVYTGELFF. CDR3 nucleotides: TGTGCCAGCAGTTACGGGACAGGGGTTTACACCGGGGAGCTGTTTTTT.

V gene TRBV27 combines with J gene TRBJ1-2, with 7 bases identical to TRBD1. V trimming: 6 bases; J trimming: 2 bases; junction bases outside the gene matches: 9. The CDR3 spans 15 residues. Germline V CDR1 and CDR2: MNHEY, SMNVEV (reference sequence). CDR3 in DNA: TGTGCCAGCAGACAATACCTGACAGGGAACTATGGCTACACCTTC. Translated: CASRQYLTGNYGYTF.

This sequence joins TRBV4-1 and TRBJ1-4, with D possibly matching TRBD1 (6 bases). In germline, CDR1 is MGHRA, CDR2 YSYEKL. This CDR3 comprises 16 residues. V lost 3 bases to trimming and J lost 3 bases, with 14 bases between them. The CDR3 sequence: CASSHTRTAANEKLFF. The CDR3 bases are TGCGCCAGCAGCCACACTCGGACAGCGGCTAATGAAAAACTGTTTTTT.

The genes are TRBV30 and TRBJ2-1, with 13 bases fitting TRBD2. This CDR3 has 15 residues. Germline lookup yields CDR1 GTSNPN and CDR2 SVGIG (reference sequence). The junction had 3 bases not matched to a gene; V was cut back by 1 base and J by 6 bases. In DNA, the CDR3 is TGTGCCTGGAGTGCAGGACTAGCGGGGGTCAATGAGCAGTTCTTC. Translating it yields CAWSAGLAGVNEQFF.

The chain uses TRBV4-2 and TRBJ1-2; D is unresolved. In germline, CDR1 is LGHNA, CDR2 YNFKEQ. Trimming shortened V by 0 bases and J by 5 bases, and 7 bases separated the two germline ends. CDR3 length: 13 residues. CDR3 amino acids: CASSQDVQYGYTF. For the CDR3, the DNA is TGTGCCAGCAGCCAAGATGTACAGTATGGCTACACCTTC.

The V gene is TRBV5-1, the J gene TRBJ2-2, with 8 bases identical to TRBD2. V dropped 4 bases and J dropped 9; count of bases not matched to a gene: 14. The V gene's germline CDR1 is SGHRS and CDR2 YFSETQ. This CDR3 has 16 amino acids. The CDR3 loop is CASSPQGTSYNRELFF. The CDR3, as DNA: TGCGCCAGCAGCCCTCAAGGGACTAGTTATAACCGGGAGCTGTTTTTT.

The genes are TRBV25-1 and TRBJ1-1; TRBD1 agrees at 7 bases. This CDR3 is built from 16 residues. Germline V gene lookup returns CDR1 MGHDK and CDR2 SYGVNS. V was clipped by 5 bases and J by 0 bases; unmatched bases: 9. CDR3 coding DNA: TGTGCCAGCAGTACCTGGGACAGTCTTATGAACACTGAAGCTTTCTTT. This gives the protein CASSTWDSLMNTEAFF.

The genes are TRBV13 and TRBJ1-4; 7 bases are shared with TRBD1. This CDR3 comprises 17 residues. V trimming: 5 bases; J trimming: 6 bases; junction bases outside the gene matches: 15. From germline, CDR1 is PRHDT and CDR2 FYEKMQ (reference sequence). CDR3 coding DNA: TGTGCCAGCAGCCTTAGACAGGGAATGCTTACCGATGAAAAACTGTTTTTT. Its translation: CASSLRQGMLTDEKLFF.

The chain uses TRBV4-2 and TRBJ2-3; tentative D call: TRBD2 (7 bases). V shed 4 bases and J shed 3 bases, with 17 bases lying between them. This CDR3 is 16 amino acids long. The germline gives CDR1 LGHNA, CDR2 YNFKEQ. The CDR3 protein is CASSPQKGGGTDTQYF. CDR3 in DNA: TGTGCCAGCAGCCCTCAAAAGGGAGGGGGTACAGATACGCAGTATTTT.

This rearrangement joins TRBV5-6 to TRBJ1-3, with a weak D call TRBD1 (6 bases). Germline V gives CDR1 SGHDT, CDR2 YYEEEE. This CDR3 region has 15 residues. V dropped 3 bases and J dropped 3 bases, with 13 bases sitting between them. The CDR3 nucleotides read TGTGCCAGCAGCTCCCTGCGGGGGCATGGAAACACCATATATTTT. This encodes CASSSLRGHGNTIYF.

The gene calls are TRBV9 and TRBJ1-3; no clear D gene. The germline V gene encodes CDR1 SGDLS and CDR2 YYNGEE. V lost 7 bases, J lost 0 bases, and 5 bases lay in between. CDR3 size: 12 residues. The chain's CDR3 is CASGSSGNTIYF. CDR3 sequence (DNA): TGTGCCAGCGGGAGCTCTGGAAACACCATATATTTT.

This rearrangement joins TRBV30 to TRBJ1-2; TRBD1 is a possible D gene (5 bases). V lost 0 bases and J lost 6, with 8 bases in between. CDR1 is GTSNPN and CDR2 is SVGIG in the germline V gene (reference sequence). CDR3 length: 12 residues. CDR3 amino acids: CAWSVSGHGYTF. Written as DNA, the CDR3 is TGTGCCTGGAGTGTATCAGGGCATGGCTACACCTTC.

The genes are TRBV19 and TRBJ1-1; D might be TRBD1 (5 bases). CDR3 length: 15 amino acids. Germline V gives CDR1 LNHDA, CDR2 SQIVND (reference sequence). Trimming shortened V by 7 bases and J by 5 bases, and 20 bases separated the two germline ends. This chain's CDR3 is CASTLQVGGGTEAFF. As DNA, the CDR3 is TGTGCCAGTACCTTACAAGTGGGGGGTGGGACTGAAGCTTTCTTT.

This sequence joins TRBV6-5 and TRBJ2-2; 10 bases agree with TRBD2. Looked up from germline, CDR1 is MNHEY and CDR2 is SVGAGI. J gave up 6 bases and V 6 bases, and 4 bases lay outside the gene matches. The CDR3 consists of 14 residues. CDR3 region: CASRGAGGPGELFF. CDR3 bases: TGTGCCAGCAGGGGAGCGGGGGGGCCCGGGGAGCTGTTTTTT.

This chain uses TRBV6-5 with TRBJ2-1, with D perhaps TRBD2 (5 bases). CDR1 and CDR2 (germline): MNHEY, SVGAGI. The CDR3 is made up of 12 amino acids. V was trimmed by 9 bases and J by 5 bases, leaving 11 bases between them. The CDR3 coding sequence is TGTGCCAGTAGGAGGATGGACAATGAGCAGTTCTTC. Its protein product is CASRRMDNEQFF.

The chain is built from TRBV5-4 and TRBJ2-7; the match to TRBD2 covers 10 bases. The V gene end was trimmed by 4 bases and the J gene end by 2 bases; junction bases not matched to a gene: 6. Germline CDR1 and CDR2: SGHNT and YYREEE (reference sequence). The CDR3 is 15 residues long. CDR3 coding DNA: TGTGCCAGCAGCGGGACTAGCGCAGAAACCTACGAGCAGTACTTC. The encoded protein is CASSGTSAETYEQYF. Full variable domain (rest looked up from reference TRBV5-4 and TRBJ2-7): ETGVTQSPTHLIKTRGQQVTLRCSSQSGHNTVSWYQQALGQGPQFIFQYYREEENGRGNFPPRFSGLQFPNYSSELNVNALELDDSALYLCASSGTSAETYEQYFGPGTRLTVT.